This section outlines one T cell receptor beta chain sequence together with its context. The antigen this receptor binds is unknown. No base quality information exists; no much larger clone differs at one position. The source of the sample is a study of cytomegalovirus exposure and HLA in healthy donors (dated by TCRdb to about 2017). Regarding the complete study: An earlier analysis of roughly 610 of the donors reported approximately 300 Gb of sequence data and about 120 million unique TCR beta sequences obtained from around 170 million T cells. An early release that covered 500 to 800 HLA-typed donors contained approximately 300 gigabases of sequencing data and roughly 84 million unique TCR sequences. Of the roughly 420 genotyped donors, less than 90% were placed in the genetic ancestry cluster associated with self-reported Caucasian donors. The aim of the study was to test whether cataloging public T cell receptors could identify signatures of past pathogen exposure. The T cell repertoires of around 730 subjects were profiled by immunosequencing and related to cytomegalovirus serostatus. Along with the roughly 670-subject first cohort, a separate validation cohort of 120 different subjects was used. High-throughput TCR immunosequencing, statistical association of individual TCRs with disease status, and machine learning were combined to predict cytomegalovirus infection status. A later analysis re-analyzed previously published TCR beta repertoires from about 600 donors and added high-resolution HLA genotyping to study TCR occurrence patterns. In the later analysis, no new phenotypic data were used to find candidate immune exposures; instead, reliance was placed on TCR beta sequences and their occurrence across donors. To decide whether each TCR beta V gene segment behaved as functional or pseudogenic, an earlier analysis of some 600 of the donors relied on high-throughput TCR beta sequencing. Alongside the repertoire data, information on donor age, sex, ethnicity and CMV serostatus was compiled. Genome-wide SNP genotypes for about three fifths of the 666 donors were used in a later genetic analysis, which treated that subset as a discovery cohort. Every discovery cohort repertoire had been produced on one sequencing platform. HLA typing included class I and class II loci at four-digit resolution. The number of donors typed differed by locus, with 629-630 for A, B, C, DRB1 and DQB1, roughly 520 for DQA1, about 610 for DPA1, and some 450 for DPB1. About five DR-DQ haplotypes were treated as single units for association and clustering because of strong linkage in the cohort. Across roughly 420 genotyped donors of the cohort, an average of approximately 200,000 unique TCR beta nucleotide sequences per donor were sequenced, and approximately 19% of those sequences were non-productive.

The cohort comprised 666 healthy bone marrow donors. Cohort members were all nominally healthy when sampled, although unrecorded immune exposures were likely present. The donor tested CMV seronegative and was one of the 352 seronegative cohort members. A peripheral blood sample was collected from each donor, and TCR beta sequencing was performed on peripheral blood mononuclear cells. Genomic DNA extraction from the blood cell samples was performed with the Qiagen DNeasy Blood Extraction Kit. Receptor amplification or capture employed the immunoSEQ multiplex PCR assay. For the multiplex PCR, a mixture combining 60 forward primers for TCR Vbeta segments and 13 reverse primers for TCR Jbeta segments was used. The CDR3 region of rearranged TCR beta genes was amplified from genomic DNA with a multiplex PCR assay. The Illumina HiSeq System was used to sequence the amplified TCR beta libraries as 87-base-pair reads. The authors processed their data as follows. Across the 700 or so repertoires, a later analysis counted 80 million or so unique TCR beta chains, around 11 million of which were shared by at least two donors. A nearest-neighbor algorithm error-corrected the raw reads and collapsed the reads into unique sequences, merging closely related sequences to remove PCR and sequencing errors. Alignment of CDR3 sequences to IMGT reference sequences was used to assign V, D and J gene segments. For a sequence to be retained, at least a six-nucleotide match to both a V gene segment and a J gene segment was required. Rearrangements were called productive when the CDR3 lacked stop codons and stayed in frame with V and J; all others were non-productive. Following IMGT convention, CDR3 was defined as the stretch from the second conserved V-encoded cysteine up to the conserved J-encoded phenylalanine. The earlier analysis of 587 of the donors excluded sequences that lacked an unambiguous match to a single V gene segment. In an earlier analysis of 450 to 700 of the donors, V segments were called functional above 56.7% productive rearrangements and were called segregating when the between-donor standard deviation exceeded 5%. A statistical classification framework was built for diagnosing cytomegalovirus status from the catalog of TCR beta chain sequences. In a later analysis, V and J genes were assigned by comparing TCR nucleotide sequences against IMGT/GENE-DB human TR gene sequences. In a later analysis, CDR3 sequences and most-parsimonious VDJ recombination scenarios were assigned using the TCRdist pipeline. A later analysis defined each TCR beta chain by its CDR3 amino acid sequence plus V-gene family, and excluded reads lacking a unique V-gene family. A later analysis removed 550 to 700 highly shared, low-generation-probability nucleotide sequences to deal with suspected cross-contamination and a sequencing artifact. In a later analysis, a clonal expansion index for each public chain was calculated from normalized within-repertoire ranks of inferred template counts. A later analysis computed generation probabilities with a VDJ recombination model fitted to out-of-frame rearrangements, and checked the results against IGoR. In a later analysis, hypergeometric tests were used to score TCR-TCR, TCR-HLA and TCR-CMV co-occurrence, with a repertoire-size bias correction applied to TCR pairs. In a later analysis, false discovery rates were estimated by permuting HLA or CMV assignments 20 times. A later analysis grouped co-occurring TCRs with DBSCAN, adding TCRdist sequence similarity when clustering within HLA-allele-positive subsets. Repertoires with fewer than 30,000 or more than 120,000 public chains were left out of co-occurrence clustering, as were about 5 repertoires with anomalous nucleotide sharing. TCRdb holds this immuneACCESS table with in-frame rearrangements only. Some clones are missing; in checked studies, unresolved V genes explain under half, and the rest has no known cause. From that table come the V and J calls and clone size; the DNA was used to work out D and trimming. This sample lists more than 90,000 clones; 65% to 80% were detected once. The top ten hold 8.5% to 12% of the sample.

CDR3 length: 15 amino acids, cysteine to phenylalanine. CDR3 DNA is the only sequence kept; it has 45 bases, read in frame from the first base. V is shortened by 4 bases, J by 8 bases, and the region joining them spans 17 bases. According to the germline V gene, CDR1 reads MNHNS and CDR2 reads SASEGT. The paper's findings and limits, for the study overall: A cluster of highly shared sequence variants was judged likely to represent a technical artifact of the sequencing pipeline. When HLA alleles, especially DR and DQ, strongly co-occurred, TCR associations were difficult to assign to individual alleles. In both the original and validation cohorts, the classifier was reported to diagnose cytomegalovirus status with high specificity and sensitivity. Most TCR sequences were seen in very few donors, while some public TCRs were found in many individuals. Seventeen rarely observed V segments, including chromosome 9 orphons, were excluded from the earlier analysis of 550 to 700 of the donors because counts were too low. A later analysis reported that several top co-occurrence clusters appeared linked to parvovirus B19, influenza, CMV and Epstein-Barr virus. A further reported finding was that TCR beta sequences accurately predicted the HLA-A and HLA-B alleles for most subjects in the first cohort. In a later genetic analysis, fewer N-insertions in productive TCRs were reported among donors in an Asian-associated ancestry cluster than the approximately 630-donor mean. The cohort was sequenced for TCR beta chains only, and without alpha or paired-chain data the features that could be detected were limited. The only immune exposure information available for the cohort was CMV serostatus. According to a later analysis, most CMV-associated TCR beta chains appeared to be HLA-restricted, and the HLA associations seemed to be driven largely by CMV exposure. According to the authors, the approach could potentially be generalized to other disease states and immunological phenotypes. A later analysis found that TCR association rates varied across HLA loci, with DRB1 alleles showing the most associated TCRs and HLA-C alleles the fewest. A few of the identified cytomegalovirus-associated TCR beta chains were confirmed in vitro to be specific for cytomegalovirus antigens. A later genetic analysis associated a missense DCLRE1C variant with V-gene and J-gene trimming of TCR beta chains, and an independent cohort replicated the association. Linkage disequilibrium might explain the correlated functional status among segregating V segments, but an unknown experimental factor could not be excluded. In a later analysis, 16,951 TCR beta sequences were associated with specific HLA alleles at a false discovery rate of 0.05. The presence/absence analyses assumed that sequencing depth was roughly uniform across donors, and that assumption may not be true. Some IMGT-functional V segments, including TRBV6-2 and TRBV6-3, could not be told apart with the 87-base-pair reads, so those segments were excluded. Compared with equally common non-associated chains, HLA-associated TCR beta chains in a later analysis were more clonally expanded and had lower generation probabilities. In the study, 150 to 200 TCR beta chains were listed as associated with cytomegalovirus. HLA typing was unavailable for some donors at each locus, so association tests used only the typed subset. Broadly in line with IMGT annotations, most TCR beta V segments showed up in productive rearrangements about 87% or about 30% of the time in an earlier analysis of approximately 600 of the donors.

The sequencing input was PBMCs. The sequence derives from a man over 45 in good health and CMV-seronegative. The receptor chain draws on TRBV6-1 and TRBJ1-4; too little of a D gene remains to name it. The DNA sequence is as follows: TGTGCCAGCAGTGGGACTTTCGGCAGCGTCGAAAAACTGTTTTTT. The translation is CASSGTFGSVEKLFF.